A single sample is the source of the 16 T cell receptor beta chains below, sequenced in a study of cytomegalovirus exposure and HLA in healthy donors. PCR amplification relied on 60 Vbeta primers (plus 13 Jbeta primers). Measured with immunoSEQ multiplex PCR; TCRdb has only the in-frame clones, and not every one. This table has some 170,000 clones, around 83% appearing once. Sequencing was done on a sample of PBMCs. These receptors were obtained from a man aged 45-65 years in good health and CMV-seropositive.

CDR3 in amino acids: CATSRALPGQDTDTQYF. The CDR3 nucleotides read TGTGCCACCAGCAGGGCTTTACCGGGACAGGACACAGATACGCAGTATTTT. The V gene is TRBV15, the J gene TRBJ2-3, with 8 bases fitting TRBD1. The CDR3 length is 17 residues. Per the germline V gene, CDR1 is LNHNV and CDR2 is YYDKDF (reference sequence). The V gene end was trimmed by 3 bases and the J gene end by 2 bases; junction bases not matched to a gene: 10.

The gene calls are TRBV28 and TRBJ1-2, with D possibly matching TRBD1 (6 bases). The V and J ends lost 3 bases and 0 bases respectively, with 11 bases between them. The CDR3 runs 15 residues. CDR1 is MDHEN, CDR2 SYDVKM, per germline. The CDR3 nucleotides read TGTGCCAGCAGTTTTACATCAGGGGCTAACTATGGCTACACCTTC. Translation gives CASSFTSGANYGYTF.

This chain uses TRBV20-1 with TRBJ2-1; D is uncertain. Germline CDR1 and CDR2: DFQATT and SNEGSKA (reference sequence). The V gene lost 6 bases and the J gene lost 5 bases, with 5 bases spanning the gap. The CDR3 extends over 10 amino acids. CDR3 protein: CSALDNEQFF. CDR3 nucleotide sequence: TGCAGTGCCCTTGACAATGAGCAGTTCTTC.

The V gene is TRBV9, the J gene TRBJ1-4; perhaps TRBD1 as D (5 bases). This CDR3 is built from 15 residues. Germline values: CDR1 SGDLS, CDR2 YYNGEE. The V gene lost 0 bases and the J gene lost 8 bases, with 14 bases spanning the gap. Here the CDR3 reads CASSVGTSYREKLFF. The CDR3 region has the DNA TGTGCCAGCAGCGTAGGGACATCCTACCGGGAAAAACTGTTTTTT.

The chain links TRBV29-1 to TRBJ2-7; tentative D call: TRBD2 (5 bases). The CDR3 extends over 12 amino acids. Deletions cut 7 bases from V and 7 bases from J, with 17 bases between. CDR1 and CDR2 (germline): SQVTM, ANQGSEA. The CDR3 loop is CSAFGPSGEQYF. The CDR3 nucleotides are TGCAGCGCCTTCGGCCCCTCGGGGGAGCAGTACTTC.

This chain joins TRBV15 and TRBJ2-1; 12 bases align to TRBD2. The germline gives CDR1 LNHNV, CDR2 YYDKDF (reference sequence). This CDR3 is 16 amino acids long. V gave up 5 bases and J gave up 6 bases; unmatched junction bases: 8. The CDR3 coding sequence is TGTGCCACCAGCGGACCTAGCGGGAGGGCCCTCAATGAGCAGTTCTTC. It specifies CATSGPSGRALNEQFF. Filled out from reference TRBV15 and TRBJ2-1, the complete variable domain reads DAMVIQNPRYQVTQFGKPVTLSCSQTLNHNVMYWYQQKSSQAPKLLFHYYDKDFNNEADTPDNFQSRRPNTSFCFLDIRSPGLGDTAMYLCATSGPSGRALNEQFFGPGTRLTVL.

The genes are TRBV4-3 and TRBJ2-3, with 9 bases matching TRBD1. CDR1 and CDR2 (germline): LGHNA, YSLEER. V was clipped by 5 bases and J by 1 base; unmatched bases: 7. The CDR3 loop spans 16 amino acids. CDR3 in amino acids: CASSARQGVGTDTQYF. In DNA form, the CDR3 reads TGCGCCAGCAGCGCCCGACAGGGGGTGGGCACAGATACGCAGTATTTT.

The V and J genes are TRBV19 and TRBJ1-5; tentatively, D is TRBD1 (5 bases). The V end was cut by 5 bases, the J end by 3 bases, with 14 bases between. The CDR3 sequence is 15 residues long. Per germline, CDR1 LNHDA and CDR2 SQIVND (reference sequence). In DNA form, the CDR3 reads TGTGCCAGTAGTTGGGGAGGGGCGAACAATCAGCCCCAGCATTTT. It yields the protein CASSWGGANNQPQHF.

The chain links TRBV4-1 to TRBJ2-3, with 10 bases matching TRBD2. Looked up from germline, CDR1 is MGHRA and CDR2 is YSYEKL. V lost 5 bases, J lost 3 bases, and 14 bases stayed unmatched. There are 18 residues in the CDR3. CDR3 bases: TGCGCCAGCAGCTCCAACAAACACGGGACTAGCGATACAGATACGCAGTATTTT. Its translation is CASSSNKHGTSDTDTQYF.

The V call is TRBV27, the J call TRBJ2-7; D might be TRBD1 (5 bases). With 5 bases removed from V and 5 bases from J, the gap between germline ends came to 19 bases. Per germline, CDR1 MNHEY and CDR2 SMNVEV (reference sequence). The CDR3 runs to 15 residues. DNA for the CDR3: TGTGCCAGCAGTCTCGTCCCGGCAGGGTTGAACGAGCAGTACTTC. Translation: CASSLVPAGLNEQYF.

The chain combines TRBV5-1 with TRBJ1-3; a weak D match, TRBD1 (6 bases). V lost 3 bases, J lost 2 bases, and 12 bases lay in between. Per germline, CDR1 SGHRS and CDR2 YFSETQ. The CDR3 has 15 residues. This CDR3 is CASSSEQGTGNTIYF. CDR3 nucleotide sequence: TGCGCCAGCAGCTCCGAACAGGGAACTGGAAACACCATATATTTT.

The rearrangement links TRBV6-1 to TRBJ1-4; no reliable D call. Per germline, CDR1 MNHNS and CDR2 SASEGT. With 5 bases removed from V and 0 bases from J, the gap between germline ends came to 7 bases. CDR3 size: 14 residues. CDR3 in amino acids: CASSRLATNEKLFF. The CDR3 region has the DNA TGTGCCAGCAGTCGGCTAGCAACTAATGAAAAACTGTTTTTT.

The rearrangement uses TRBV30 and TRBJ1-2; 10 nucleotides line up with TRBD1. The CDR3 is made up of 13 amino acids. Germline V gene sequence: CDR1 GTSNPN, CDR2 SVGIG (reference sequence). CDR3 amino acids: CVWGQGINYGYTF. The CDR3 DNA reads TGTGTTTGGGGACAGGGGATAAACTATGGCTACACCTTC.

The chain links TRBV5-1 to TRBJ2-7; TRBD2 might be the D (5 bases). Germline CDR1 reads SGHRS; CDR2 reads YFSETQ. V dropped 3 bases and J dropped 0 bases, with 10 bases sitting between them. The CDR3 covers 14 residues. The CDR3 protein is CASSWTGSSYEQYF. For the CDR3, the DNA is TGCGCCAGCAGCTGGACGGGATCCTCCTACGAGCAGTACTTC.

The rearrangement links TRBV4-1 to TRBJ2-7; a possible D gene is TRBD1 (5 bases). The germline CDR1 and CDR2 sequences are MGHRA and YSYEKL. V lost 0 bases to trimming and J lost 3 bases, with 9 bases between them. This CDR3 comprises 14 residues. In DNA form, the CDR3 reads TGCGCCAGCAGCCAAGAAGGGGCGGTCTACGAGCAGTACTTC. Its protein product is CASSQEGAVYEQYF.

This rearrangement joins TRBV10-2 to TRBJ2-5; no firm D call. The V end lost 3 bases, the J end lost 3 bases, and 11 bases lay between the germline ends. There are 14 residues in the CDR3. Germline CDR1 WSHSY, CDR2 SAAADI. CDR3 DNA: TGCGCCAGCAGTGATTTCCCGAGAGAAGAGACCCAGTACTTC. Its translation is CASSDFPREETQYF.